Listed here are 23 T cell receptor beta chains from one sample, sequenced in a study of T-cell reconstitution after alpha-beta-depleted transplantation in children. Construction of the TCRbeta library involved unique molecular identifiers. Via MiXCR, TCRdb re-called the PCR reads, giving one row per CDR3 protein. This sample has about 98,000 distinct CDR3 sequences; under 25% occur once, and the top ten carry roughly a fifth. The sequenced sample was PBMCs, obtained before TCRalphabeta/CD19-depleted stem cell transplant. The receptors were sampled from a boy aged 2 to 10 with acute lymphoblastic leukemia, due to receive a stem cell transplant.

The chain recombines TRBV7-2 with TRBJ2-3; D is uncertain. The ends were cut back, 5 bases at V and 6 bases at J, with 12 bases in the middle. The CDR3 is made up of 13 amino acids. Per the germline V gene, CDR1 is SGHTA and CDR2 is FQGNSA. CDR3 bases: TGTGCCAGCAGCCCTCCGATGGGGGATACGCAGTATTTT. This sequence encodes CASSPPMGDTQYF.

There are a few counts of this clonotype. This sequence joins TRBV11-2 and TRBJ1-5, with 8 bases lining up with TRBD1. V shed 5 bases, J shed 6 bases, and the junction held 6 bases outside the gene matches. The CDR3 consists of 14 residues. CDR1 and CDR2 (germline): SGHAT, FQNNGV. CDR3 region: CASSLDRVSQPQHF. The CDR3 DNA is TGTGCCAGCAGCCTGGACAGGGTTAGTCAGCCCCAGCATTTT.

The CDR3 region has the DNA TGTGCCAGCAGTTTAGACCAGCGGAGTTACGAGCAGTACTTC. This translates into CASSLDQRSYEQYF. The rearrangement joins TRBV28 to TRBJ2-7; D is perhaps TRBD2 (5 bases). V dropped 2 bases and J dropped 4 bases, with 12 bases sitting between them. The CDR3 runs to 14 residues. In germline, CDR1 is MDHEN, CDR2 SYDVKM.

The J gene is TRBJ2-7, the V gene TRBV6-6, with D perhaps matching TRBD1 or TRBD2 (5 bases each). This CDR3 region has 12 residues. Germline V lookup: CDR1 MNHNY, CDR2 SVGAGI (reference sequence). Between the trimmed V and J ends, which lost 5 bases and 5 bases, there was a span of 10 bases. The CDR3 region has the DNA TGTGCCAGCAGTATGGGACCCGACGAGCAGTACTTC. Translated, it gives CASSMGPDEQYF.

This chain connects TRBV15 to TRBJ1-6; 8 bases are shared with TRBD1. Germline V lookup: CDR1 LNHNV, CDR2 YYDKDF (reference sequence). After removal of 1 base from V and 2 bases from J, the junction contained 4 bases not matched to a gene. This CDR3 has 17 amino acids. CDR3 sequence (DNA): TGTGCCACCAGCAGAGGCGGACAGGGCGCCTATAATTCACCCCTCCACTTT. Translating it yields CATSRGGQGAYNSPLHF. Variable domain in full (rest from reference TRBV15 and TRBJ1-6): DAMVIQNPRYQVTQFGKPVTLSCSQTLNHNVMYWYQQKSSQAPKLLFHYYDKDFNNEADTPDNFQSRRPNTSFCFLDIRSPGLGDTAMYLCATSRGGQGAYNSPLHFGNGTRLTVT.

This clonotype was counted only a few times. The J gene is TRBJ2-1, the V gene TRBV4-3; possible D gene TRBD2, 6 bases. V was clipped by 0 bases and J by 0 bases, with 21 bases between them. Germline V gene data show CDR1 as LGHNA and CDR2 as YSLEER. This CDR3 is built from 20 residues. CDR3: CASSQEASTVAASSYNEQFF. In nucleotides, the CDR3 is TGCGCCAGCAGCCAAGAAGCCTCCACCGTAGCGGCCAGCTCCTACAATGAGCAGTTCTTC.

This clonotype was observed many times. The chain employs TRBV11-3 and TRBJ2-7; no clear D gene. There are 14 residues in the CDR3. Germline lookup yields CDR1 SGHNT and CDR2 YENEEA. The V and J ends lost 5 bases and 0 bases respectively, with 11 bases between them. This chain's CDR3 is CASSPGSGSYEQYF. The CDR3, as DNA: TGTGCCAGCAGCCCCGGGTCTGGCTCCTACGAGCAGTACTTC.

V usage is TRBV20-1 and J usage is TRBJ2-3; D uncertain. Germline CDR1 is DFQATT and CDR2 is SNEGSKA (reference sequence). V shed 5 bases and J shed 6 bases, with 15 bases lying between them. The CDR3 length is 13 residues. The CDR3: CSAPHHAEDTQYF. The CDR3 DNA follows: TGCAGTGCTCCCCATCACGCAGAGGATACGCAGTATTTT.

This rearrangement joins TRBV7-9 to TRBJ2-7; D may correspond to TRBD1 or TRBD2 (6 bases each). The CDR3 spans 14 residues. Germline lookup yields CDR1 SEHNR and CDR2 FQNEAQ (reference sequence). Between the trimmed V and J ends, which lost 7 bases and 5 bases, there was a span of 18 bases. The CDR3 sequence is CASTVINGGDEQYF. CDR3 nucleotide sequence: TGTGCCAGCACGGTAATCAACGGGGGCGACGAGCAGTACTTC.

This clonotype has more than one count but fewer than ten. The chain links TRBV9 to TRBJ1-3; D might be TRBD1 (6 bases). V dropped 2 bases and J dropped 0 bases, with 9 bases sitting between them. Germline CDR1 reads SGDLS; CDR2 reads YYNGEE. The CDR3 consists of 15 residues. CDR3 amino acids: CASSVGHLSGNTIYF. The CDR3 nucleotides read TGTGCCAGCAGCGTGGGACATCTCTCTGGAAACACCATATATTTT. Full variable domain (missing parts from reference TRBV9 and TRBJ1-3): DSGVTQTPKHLITATGQRVTLRCSPRSGDLSVYWYQQSLDQGLQFLIQYYNGEERAKGNILERFSAQQFPDLHSELNLSSLELGDSALYFCASSVGHLSGNTIYFGEGSWLTVV.

The V call is TRBV4-2, the J call TRBJ2-1; no definite D call. This CDR3 is built from 12 residues. V lost 0 bases to trimming and J lost 4 bases, with 1 base between them. CDR1 and CDR2 from the germline V gene are LGHNA and YNFKEQ. CDR3 in DNA: TGTGCCAGCAGCCAAGATTACAATGAGCAGTTCTTC. This encodes CASSQDYNEQFF.

The rearrangement joins TRBV5-1 to TRBJ2-2, with TRBD2 matching over 13 bases. Germline V gene sequence: CDR1 SGHRS, CDR2 YFSETQ. V dropped 4 bases and J dropped 6; count of bases not matched to a gene: 6. The CDR3 length is 16 residues. CDR3 in amino acids: CASSPGLAGVAGELFF. CDR3 nucleotides: TGCGCCAGCAGCCCTGGACTAGCGGGAGTGGCCGGGGAGCTGTTTTTT.

In its sample, this clonotype was seen many times. The V gene is TRBV27, the J gene TRBJ2-3; 7 bases line up with TRBD1. The CDR3 has 14 residues. J lost 1 base, V lost 6 bases, and 4 bases had no gene match. In germline, CDR1 is MNHEY, CDR2 SMNVEV (reference sequence). The CDR3 DNA is TGTGCCAGCAGCCAAACAGGGGGCACAGATACGCAGTATTTT. Its protein product is CASSQTGGTDTQYF.

V gene TRBV12-3 or TRBV12-4 combines with J gene TRBJ1-1; 7 bases are a match to TRBD1. V lost 6 bases and J lost 2; bases outside the gene matches: 9. The CDR3 runs 15 residues. CDR3 DNA sequence: TGTGCCAGCAGCCCGGAAGGGACAGAAAACACTGAAGCTTTCTTT. This codes for CASSPEGTENTEAFF.

This clonotype was picked up many times. This chain links TRBV5-1 with TRBJ1-2; D not resolved. CDR3 length: 12 amino acids. Germline V gives CDR1 SGHRS, CDR2 YFSETQ. V lost 0 bases and J 4 bases, leaving 4 bases between the germline ends. The CDR3 sequence: CASSLDRYGYTF. In DNA, the CDR3 is TGCGCCAGCAGCTTGGACCGCTATGGCTACACCTTC.

In this sample, this clonotype turned up a few times. The V call is TRBV9, the J call TRBJ2-3, with a possible D match to TRBD2 (6 bases). V shed 3 bases and J shed 3 bases, with 11 bases lying between them. The CDR3 totals 14 residues. The germline V gene encodes CDR1 SGDLS and CDR2 YYNGEE. CDR3 sequence: CASSAVEGTDTQYF. CDR3 coding DNA: TGTGCCAGCAGCGCCGTGGAGGGAACAGATACGCAGTATTTT. The full variable domain, completed using reference TRBV9 and TRBJ2-3, is DSGVTQTPKHLITATGQRVTLRCSPRSGDLSVYWYQQSLDQGLQFLIQYYNGEERAKGNILERFSAQQFPDLHSELNLSSLELGDSALYFCASSAVEGTDTQYFGPGTRLTVL.

This chain joins TRBV4-2 and TRBJ2-3; possibly TRBD2 for D (7 bases). The CDR3 spans 16 residues. CDR1 is LGHNA and CDR2 is YNFKEQ in the germline V gene. Trimming pared 4 bases from V and 5 bases from J, leaving 19 bases between. The CDR3 loop is CASSLDRGGSGDTQYF. The CDR3 DNA reads TGTGCCAGCAGCCTTGATAGGGGGGGGAGCGGAGATACGCAGTATTTT.

V is TRBV12-3 or TRBV12-4 and J is TRBJ1-5, with 7 bases fitting TRBD1. This CDR3 spans 17 amino acids. V shed 6 bases and J 6 bases; nucleotides not matched to a gene: 17. In DNA form, the CDR3 reads TGTGCCAGCAGCCGGGACAGACTTCTTACCGGGACTCAGCCCCAGCATTTT. This gives the protein CASSRDRLLTGTQPQHF.

The rearrangement links TRBV7-9 to TRBJ1-1; D is unresolved. Deletions cut 10 bases from V and 4 bases from J, with 16 bases between. CDR1 is SEHNR, CDR2 FQNEAQ, per germline (reference sequence). The CDR3 loop spans 13 amino acids. CDR3 residues: CATSGPSGTEAFF. CDR3 nucleotide sequence: TGTGCCACCTCCGGGCCCTCGGGCACTGAAGCTTTCTTT.

The chain is built from TRBV3-1 and TRBJ2-7, with D possibly being TRBD2 (5 bases). Trimming removed 0 bases from V and 2 bases from J, with 14 bases in between. Germline V gene lookup returns CDR1 LGHDT and CDR2 YNNKEL (reference sequence). CDR3 size: 16 residues. The CDR3 DNA is TGTGCCAGCAGCCAAGATCTCCCTAGAGGGCCCTACGAGCAGTACTTC. This encodes CASSQDLPRGPYEQYF.

This clonotype appeared a few times. CDR3 in amino acids: CASRTGGFGRALGELFF. For the CDR3, the DNA is TGTGCCAGCAGGACCGGCGGGTTCGGGAGGGCCCTCGGGGAGCTGTTTTTT. The rearrangement links TRBV28 to TRBJ2-2, with TRBD2 identical over 8 bases. V lost 6 bases, J lost 7 bases, and 16 bases stayed unmatched. This CDR3 has 17 amino acids. Germline CDR1 and CDR2: MDHEN and SYDVKM.

This clonotype has a count of ten or more. The chain recombines TRBV20-1 with TRBJ2-5; D possibly corresponds to TRBD1 (6 bases). The V gene's germline CDR1 is DFQATT and CDR2 SNEGSKA (reference sequence). The CDR3 sequence is 14 residues long. Trimming removed 3 bases from V and 4 bases from J, with 15 bases in between. CDR3 protein: CSASGRGFGETQYF. The CDR3 DNA reads as TGCAGTGCTAGCGGCAGGGGATTTGGAGAGACCCAGTACTTC.

This clonotype occurred a few times. The chain uses TRBV27 and TRBJ2-4; 15 nucleotides agree with TRBD2. The CDR3 has 14 amino acids. The J segment lost 8 bases and the V segment lost 4 bases, leaving 0 bases of the junction unmatched. Germline V gives CDR1 MNHEY, CDR2 SMNVEV (reference sequence). The CDR3 coding sequence is TGTGCCAGCAGTTGGACTAGCGGGAGGGACATTCAGTACTTC. It is translated as CASSWTSGRDIQYF.